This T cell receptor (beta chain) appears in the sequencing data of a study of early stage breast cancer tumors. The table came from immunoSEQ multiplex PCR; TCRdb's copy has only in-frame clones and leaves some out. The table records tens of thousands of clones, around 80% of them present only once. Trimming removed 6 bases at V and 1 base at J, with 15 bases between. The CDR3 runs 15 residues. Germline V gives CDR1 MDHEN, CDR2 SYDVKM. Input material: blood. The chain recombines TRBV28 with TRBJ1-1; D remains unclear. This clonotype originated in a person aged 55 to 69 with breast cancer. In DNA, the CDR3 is TGTGCCAGCAGCCCTAGAGGTCTTGGGAACACTGAAGCTTTCTTT. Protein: CASSPRGLGNTEAFF.